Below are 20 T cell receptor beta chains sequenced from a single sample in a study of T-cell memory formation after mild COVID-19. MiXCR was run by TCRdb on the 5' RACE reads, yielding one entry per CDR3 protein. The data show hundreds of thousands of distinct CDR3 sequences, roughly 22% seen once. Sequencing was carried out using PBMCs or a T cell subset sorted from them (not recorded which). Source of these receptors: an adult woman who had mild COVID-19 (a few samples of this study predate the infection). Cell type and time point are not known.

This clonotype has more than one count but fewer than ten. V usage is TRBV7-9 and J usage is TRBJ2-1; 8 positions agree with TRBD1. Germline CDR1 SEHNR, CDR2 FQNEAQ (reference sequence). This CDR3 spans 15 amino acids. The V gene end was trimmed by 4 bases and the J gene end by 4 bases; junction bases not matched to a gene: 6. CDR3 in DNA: TGTGCCAGCAGCTCCGGGACAGGAGTTTACAATGAGCAGTTCTTC. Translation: CASSSGTGVYNEQFF. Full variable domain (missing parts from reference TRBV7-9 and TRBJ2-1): DTGVSQNPRHKITKRGQNVTFRCDPISEHNRLYWYRQTLGQGPEFLTYFQNEAQLEKSRLLSDRFSAERPKGSFSTLEIQRTEQGDSAMYLCASSSGTGVYNEQFFGPGTRLTVL.

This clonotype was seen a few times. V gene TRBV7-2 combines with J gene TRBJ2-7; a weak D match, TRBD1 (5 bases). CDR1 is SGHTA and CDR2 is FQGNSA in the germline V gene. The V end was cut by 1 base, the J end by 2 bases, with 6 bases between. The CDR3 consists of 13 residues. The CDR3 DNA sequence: TGTGCCAGCAGCTTAGGGACAACCTACGAGCAGTACGTC. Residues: CASSLGTTYEQYV.

The CDR3 spells CASSGQGKGYTF. CDR3 sequence (DNA): TGTGCCAGCAGCGGCCAGGGGAAGGGGTACACCTTC. The rearrangement joins TRBV3-1 to TRBJ1-2; D may be TRBD1 (6 bases). This CDR3 region has 12 residues. The V gene lost 5 bases and the J gene lost 11 bases, with 15 bases spanning the gap. Germline CDR1 LGHDT, CDR2 YNNKEL (reference sequence).

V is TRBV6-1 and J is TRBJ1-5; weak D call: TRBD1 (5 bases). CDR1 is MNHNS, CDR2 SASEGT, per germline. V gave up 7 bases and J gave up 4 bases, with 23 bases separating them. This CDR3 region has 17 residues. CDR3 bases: TGTGCCAGCACGGGGATGGGACGGACGACCTCAAATCAGCCCCAGCATTTT. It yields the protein CASTGMGRTTSNQPQHF.

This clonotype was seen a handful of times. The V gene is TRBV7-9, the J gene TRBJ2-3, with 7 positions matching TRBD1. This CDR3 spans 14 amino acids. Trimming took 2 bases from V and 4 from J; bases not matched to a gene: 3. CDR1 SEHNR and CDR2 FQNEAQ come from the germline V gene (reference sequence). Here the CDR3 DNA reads TGTGCCAGCAGCTTAAGTACAGGGGCAGATACGCAGTATTTT. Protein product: CASSLSTGADTQYF.

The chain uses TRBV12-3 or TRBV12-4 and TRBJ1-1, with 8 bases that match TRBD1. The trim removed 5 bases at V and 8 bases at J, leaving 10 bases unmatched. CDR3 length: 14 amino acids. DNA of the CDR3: TGTGCCAGCAGTCAAAACCAGGGGGCCTACGAAGCTTTCTTT. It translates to CASSQNQGAYEAFF.

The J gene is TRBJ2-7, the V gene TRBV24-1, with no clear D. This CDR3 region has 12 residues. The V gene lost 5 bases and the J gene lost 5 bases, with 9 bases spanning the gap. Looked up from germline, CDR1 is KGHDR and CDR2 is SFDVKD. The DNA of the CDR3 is TGTGCCACCAGTGTGGACGGCGACGAGCAGTACTTC. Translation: CATSVDGDEQYF.

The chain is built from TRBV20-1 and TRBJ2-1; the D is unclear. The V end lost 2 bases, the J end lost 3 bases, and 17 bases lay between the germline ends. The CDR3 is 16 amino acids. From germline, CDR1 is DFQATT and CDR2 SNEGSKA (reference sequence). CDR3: CSARPFGRGSYNEQFF. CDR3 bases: TGCAGTGCTAGACCCTTCGGAAGAGGCAGCTACAATGAGCAGTTCTTC.

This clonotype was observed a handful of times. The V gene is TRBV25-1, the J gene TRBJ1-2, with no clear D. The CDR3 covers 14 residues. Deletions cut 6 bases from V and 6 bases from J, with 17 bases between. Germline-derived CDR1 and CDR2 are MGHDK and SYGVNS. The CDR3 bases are TGTGCCAGCAGAACACACCACGGGGAGAATGGCTACACCTTC. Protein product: CASRTHHGENGYTF.

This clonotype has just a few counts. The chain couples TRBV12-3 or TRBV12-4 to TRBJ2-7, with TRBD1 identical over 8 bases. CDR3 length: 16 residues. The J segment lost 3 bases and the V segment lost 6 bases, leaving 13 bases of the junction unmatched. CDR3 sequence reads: CASSTYPGQAGYEQYF. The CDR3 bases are TGTGCCAGCAGCACCTACCCGGGACAGGCGGGCTACGAGCAGTACTTC.

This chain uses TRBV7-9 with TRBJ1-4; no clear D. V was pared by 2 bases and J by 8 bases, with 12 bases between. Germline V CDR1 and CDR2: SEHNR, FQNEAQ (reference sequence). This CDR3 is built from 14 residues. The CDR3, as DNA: TGTGCCAGCAGCTTACGGGCAGAAGGCGAAAAACTGTTTTTT. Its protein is CASSLRAEGEKLFF.

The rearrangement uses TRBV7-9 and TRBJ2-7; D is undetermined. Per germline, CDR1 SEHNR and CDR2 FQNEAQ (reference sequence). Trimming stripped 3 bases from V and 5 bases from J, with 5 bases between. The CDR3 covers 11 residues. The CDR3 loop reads CASSFGHEQYF. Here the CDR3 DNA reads TGTGCCAGCAGCTTTGGGCACGAGCAGTACTTC.

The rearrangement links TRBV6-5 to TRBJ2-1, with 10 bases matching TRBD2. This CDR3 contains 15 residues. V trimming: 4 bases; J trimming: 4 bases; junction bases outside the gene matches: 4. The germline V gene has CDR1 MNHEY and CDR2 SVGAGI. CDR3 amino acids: CASSSGLARYNEQFF. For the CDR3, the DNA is TGTGCCAGCAGTTCGGGACTAGCGAGGTACAATGAGCAGTTCTTC.

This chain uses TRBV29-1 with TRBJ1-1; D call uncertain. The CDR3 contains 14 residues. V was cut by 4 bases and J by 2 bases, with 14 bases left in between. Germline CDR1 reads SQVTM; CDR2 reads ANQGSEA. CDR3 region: CSVVLKKVNTEAFF. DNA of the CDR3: TGCAGCGTTGTCTTGAAGAAAGTAAACACTGAAGCTTTCTTT. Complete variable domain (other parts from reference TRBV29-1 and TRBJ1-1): SAVISQKPSRDICQRGTSLTIQCQVDSQVTMMFWYRQQPGQSLTLIATANQGSEATYESGFVIDKFPISRPNLTFSTLTVSNMSPEDSSIYLCSVVLKKVNTEAFFGQGTRLTVV.

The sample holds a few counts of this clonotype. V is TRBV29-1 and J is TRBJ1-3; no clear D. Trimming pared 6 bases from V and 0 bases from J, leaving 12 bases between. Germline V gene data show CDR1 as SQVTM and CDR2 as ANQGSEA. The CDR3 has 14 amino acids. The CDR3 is CSVDGPASGNTIYF. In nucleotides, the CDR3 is TGCAGCGTAGACGGACCGGCCTCTGGAAACACCATATATTTT. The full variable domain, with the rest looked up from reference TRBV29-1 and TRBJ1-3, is SAVISQKPSRDICQRGTSLTIQCQVDSQVTMMFWYRQQPGQSLTLIATANQGSEATYESGFVIDKFPISRPNLTFSTLTVSNMSPEDSSIYLCSVDGPASGNTIYFGEGSWLTVV.

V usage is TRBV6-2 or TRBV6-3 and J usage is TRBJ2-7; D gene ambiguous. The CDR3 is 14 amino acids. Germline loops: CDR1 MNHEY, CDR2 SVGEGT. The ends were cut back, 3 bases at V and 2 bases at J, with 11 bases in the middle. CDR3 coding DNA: TGTGCCAGCAGTTATTTAGGCGGAACCTACGAGCAGTACTTC. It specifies CASSYLGGTYEQYF.

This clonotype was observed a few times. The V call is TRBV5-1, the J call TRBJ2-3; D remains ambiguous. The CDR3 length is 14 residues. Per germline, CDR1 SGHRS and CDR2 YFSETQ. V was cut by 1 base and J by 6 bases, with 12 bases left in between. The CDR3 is CASSLLVGIDTQYF. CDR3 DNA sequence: TGCGCCAGCAGCTTGCTTGTGGGAATTGATACGCAGTATTTT.

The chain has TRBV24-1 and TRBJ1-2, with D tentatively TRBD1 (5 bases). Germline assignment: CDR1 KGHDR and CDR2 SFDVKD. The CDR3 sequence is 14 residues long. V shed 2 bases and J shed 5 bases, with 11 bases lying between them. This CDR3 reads CATSDSGTSYGYTF. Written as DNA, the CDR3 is TGTGCCACCAGTGATTCCGGGACGAGTTATGGCTACACCTTC.

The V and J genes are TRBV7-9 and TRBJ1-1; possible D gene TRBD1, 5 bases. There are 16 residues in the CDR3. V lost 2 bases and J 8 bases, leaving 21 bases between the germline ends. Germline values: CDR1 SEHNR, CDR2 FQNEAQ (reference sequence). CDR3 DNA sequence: TGTGCCAGCAGCTTACATGGGGCCGAAAGGGGCTCAGAAGCTTTCTTT. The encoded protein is CASSLHGAERGSEAFF.

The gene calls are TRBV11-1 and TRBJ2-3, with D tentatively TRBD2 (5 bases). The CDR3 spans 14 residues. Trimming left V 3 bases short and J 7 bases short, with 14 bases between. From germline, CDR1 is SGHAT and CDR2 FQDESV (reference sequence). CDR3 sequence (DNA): TGTGCCAGCAGCTTGGAACCTCCCGGGAATACGCAGTATTTT. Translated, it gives CASSLEPPGNTQYF.